This T cell receptor (beta chain) was captured in a study of blood T cell repertoires in COVID-19. CDR1 and CDR2 (germline): SGHVS, FNYEAQ. The CDR3 runs 15 residues. Deletions cut 5 bases from V and 1 base from J, with 13 bases between. Data came from immunoSEQ multiplex PCR; TCRdb stores just in-frame clones and leaves some out. The table includes 200,000 to 250,000 clones, almost 90% detected once. The specimen sequenced was peripheral blood. The J gene is TRBJ2-3, the V gene TRBV7-6; tentative D call: TRBD1 (5 bases). This receptor was taken from a young man with active or convalescent COVID-19. CDR3 residues: CASSQGARRTDTQYF. CDR3 in DNA: TGTGCCAGCAGCCAAGGGGCGCGCCGCACAGATACGCAGTATTTT.